Shown below are 26 T cell receptor beta chains from a single sample sequenced in a study of STAT3 mutations in large granular lymphocyte leukemia. Study observations and caveats: Every T-LGLL patient had at least one immunodominant TCRbeta clonotype.

Sequenced by immunoSEQ multiplex PCR; TCRdb stores in-frame clones only, minus some. The table shows some 10,000 clones, with less than 90% occurring only once. Their recognized antigens are unknown. Source material: peripheral blood mononuclear cells. These receptors were taken from a man of 80 years or more with T-cell large granular lymphocyte leukemia. Some clones in this sample may be carry-over from other donors' samples.

The V call is TRBV5-1, the J call TRBJ2-7; 7 bases are shared with TRBD1. The CDR3 consists of 13 residues. Per germline, CDR1 SGHRS and CDR2 YFSETQ. V lost 4 bases, J lost 5 bases, and 6 bases stayed unmatched. This CDR3 is CASSPLDRDEQYF. For the CDR3, the DNA is TGCGCCAGCAGCCCGCTTGACAGGGACGAGCAGTACTTC.

The rearrangement joins TRBV5-4 to TRBJ1-2; 11 nucleotides match TRBD1. The V gene end was trimmed by 4 bases and the J gene end by 8 bases; junction bases not matched to a gene: 7. The CDR3 spans 14 residues. Germline loops: CDR1 SGHNT, CDR2 YYREEE (reference sequence). DNA for the CDR3: TGTGCCAGCAGCCCGGGACAGGGGGTAAGCGGCTACACCTTC. Protein: CASSPGQGVSGYTF.

This clone has just one count. V usage is TRBV4-3 and J usage is TRBJ2-7; 8 positions match TRBD1. The germline V gene has CDR1 LGHNA and CDR2 YSLEER. The CDR3 sequence is 14 residues long. The ends lost 1 base at V and 4 bases at J; junction bases unmatched: 3. CDR3 in DNA: TGCGCCAGCAGCCAAGGGACAGGGAATTACGAGCAGTACTTC. It encodes CASSQGTGNYEQYF.

Only a few counts were recorded for this clone. This rearrangement joins TRBV7-3 to TRBJ2-7; a possible D gene is TRBD1 (6 bases). The CDR3 covers 15 residues. V dropped 4 bases and J dropped 4 bases, with 17 bases sitting between them. CDR1 SGHTA and CDR2 FQGTGA come from the germline V gene. The CDR3 protein is CASSYRDFGKYEQYF. The CDR3 DNA is TGTGCCAGCAGCTACAGGGATTTTGGAAAGTACGAGCAGTACTTC.

The V gene is TRBV6-5, the J gene TRBJ1-1, with 7 bases identical to TRBD1. Trimming took 3 bases from V and 4 from J; bases not matched to a gene: 5. Per the germline V gene, CDR1 is MNHEY and CDR2 is SVGAGI. The CDR3 covers 14 residues. The CDR3 sequence: CASSYLAGGTEAFF. DNA for the CDR3: TGTGCCAGCAGTTATCTAGCAGGGGGCACTGAAGCTTTCTTT.

The rearrangement links TRBV2 to TRBJ1-2; D remains ambiguous. This CDR3 region has 13 residues. V was cut by 8 bases and J by 0 bases, with 10 bases left in between. CDR1 is SNHLY and CDR2 is FYNNEI in the germline V gene. The CDR3 coding sequence is TGTGCCAGCCGAGTATCTCCTAACTATGGCTACACCTTC. This encodes CASRVSPNYGYTF.

The chain joins TRBV5-1 to TRBJ2-7; D not resolved. Trimming shortened V by 0 bases and J by 2 bases, and 12 bases separated the two germline ends. Germline V gives CDR1 SGHRS, CDR2 YFSETQ. The CDR3 has 15 amino acids. CDR3 sequence (DNA): TGCGCCAGCAGCTTGGATTCAAGAACGACCTACGAGCAGTACTTC. This codes for CASSLDSRTTYEQYF.

The rearrangement joins TRBV4-2 to TRBJ2-7; D gene unclear. The germline V gene has CDR1 LGHNA and CDR2 YNFKEQ. V lost 3 bases to trimming and J lost 5 bases, with 11 bases between them. The CDR3 totals 13 residues. The CDR3 loop reads CASSQTALHEQYF. In nucleotides, the CDR3 is TGTGCCAGCAGCCAGACCGCCCTCCACGAGCAGTACTTC.

The gene calls are TRBV11-2 and TRBJ1-5; possibly TRBD1 for D (6 bases). V was shortened by 6 bases and J by 9 bases, with 12 bases between the two germline ends. The CDR3 contains 12 residues. Germline CDR1 reads SGHAT; CDR2 reads FQNNGV. The DNA for the CDR3 is TGTGCCAGCAGTTTTAGGGGGGGGCCCCAGCATTTT. This codes for CASSFRGGPQHF.

The genes are TRBV30 and TRBJ1-5; D not certain. Trimming shortened V by 0 bases and J by 0 bases, and 9 bases separated the two germline ends. CDR3 length: 15 residues. The germline V gene has CDR1 GTSNPN and CDR2 SVGIG (reference sequence). For the CDR3, the DNA is TGTGCCTGGAGTGTAGGGCTCGGTAGCAATCAGCCCCAGCATTTT. Protein sequence: CAWSVGLGSNQPQHF. Variable domain in full (rest from reference TRBV30 and TRBJ1-5): SQTIHQWPATLVQPVGSPLSLECTVEGTSNPNLYWYRQAAGRGLQLLFYSVGIGQISSEVPQNLSASRPQDRQFILSSKKLLLSDSGFYLCAWSVGLGSNQPQHFGDGTRLSIL.

The chain employs TRBV15 and TRBJ2-7; no reliable D call. V shed 6 bases and J shed 2 bases, with 11 bases lying between them. Germline lookup yields CDR1 LNHNV and CDR2 YYDKDF (reference sequence). This CDR3 comprises 13 residues. The CDR3 protein is CATRLGPTYEQYF. CDR3 nucleotide sequence: TGTGCCACCAGACTCGGGCCAACCTACGAGCAGTACTTC.

The rearrangement uses TRBV6-5 and TRBJ1-5; a possible D gene is TRBD1 (5 bases). The CDR3 has 14 residues. The V end lost 6 bases, the J end lost 4 bases, and 13 bases lay between the germline ends. Germline CDR1 and CDR2: MNHEY and SVGAGI. This CDR3 is CASRNIRGNQPQHF. The DNA for the CDR3 is TGTGCCAGCAGGAATATTAGGGGAAATCAGCCCCAGCATTTT.

This chain uses TRBV6-5 with TRBJ2-7; D unresolved. With 6 bases removed from V and 3 bases from J, the gap between germline ends came to 9 bases. CDR1 MNHEY and CDR2 SVGAGI come from the germline V gene. CDR3 length equals 12 residues. CDR3 protein: CASSFDGYEQYF. The CDR3 nucleotides are TGTGCCAGCAGCTTCGACGGCTACGAGCAGTACTTC.

The chain recombines TRBV7-2 with TRBJ2-3; TRBD2 matches 9 bases. The junction had 8 bases not matched to a gene; V was cut back by 7 bases and J by 3 bases. The CDR3 extends over 15 amino acids. The germline gives CDR1 SGHTA, CDR2 FQGNSA. Written as DNA, the CDR3 is TGTGCCAGCACCCCGCGGGGGGGGCGTACAGATACGCAGTATTTT. Amino acids: CASTPRGGRTDTQYF.

The CDR3 region has the DNA TGCAGCGTTCGACAGGACAAACGTGTATACGAGCAGTACTTC. Translating it yields CSVRQDKRVYEQYF. V and J are TRBV29-1 and TRBJ2-7, with D possibly TRBD1 on 6 matching bases. Germline-derived CDR1 and CDR2 are SQVTM and ANQGSEA. The CDR3 consists of 14 residues. The germline V and J ends were trimmed by 5 bases and 4 bases, with 18 bases remaining between them.

CDR3: CASSPGAANEKLFF. The CDR3 DNA reads TGTGCCAGCTCACCAGGGGCGGCTAATGAAAAACTGTTTTTT. V usage is TRBV18 and J usage is TRBJ1-4; possible D gene TRBD1, 5 bases. CDR1 and CDR2 from the germline V gene are KGHSH and LQKENI. The CDR3 covers 14 residues. Trimming removed 2 bases at V and 3 bases at J, with 7 bases between.

This clone showed up just once. The chain has TRBV2 and TRBJ1-2; no definite D call. Trimming took 8 bases from V and 2 from J, leaving 12 bases between them. The germline gives CDR1 SNHLY, CDR2 FYNNEI. This CDR3 contains 13 residues. CDR3 loop: CASGFGTNYGYTF. The CDR3 nucleotides are TGTGCCAGCGGCTTCGGCACAAACTATGGCTACACCTTC.

The chain is built from TRBV6-6 and TRBJ1-2; 7 nucleotides line up with TRBD1. The germline V gene encodes CDR1 MNHNY and CDR2 SVGAGI (reference sequence). Trimming took 11 bases from V and 1 from J; bases not matched to a gene: 13. The CDR3 consists of 15 residues. CDR3 sequence (DNA): TGTGCCGGCTCAACGGGGGGACAGATTAACTATGGCTACACCTTC. As protein: CAGSTGGQINYGYTF.

The chain has TRBV29-1 and TRBJ1-1; D remains unclear. Germline V gene lookup returns CDR1 SQVTM and CDR2 ANQGSEA. Trimming shortened V by 7 bases and J by 3 bases, and 15 bases separated the two germline ends. The CDR3 has 13 amino acids. The CDR3 DNA is TGCAGCGCTAACGACTCCCACGACACTGAAGCTTTCTTT. Translating gives CSANDSHDTEAFF. The whole variable domain, remainder taken from reference TRBV29-1 and TRBJ1-1, is SAVISQKPSRDICQRGTSLTIQCQVDSQVTMMFWYRQQPGQSLTLIATANQGSEATYESGFVIDKFPISRPNLTFSTLTVSNMSPEDSSIYLCSANDSHDTEAFFGQGTRLTVV.

The V call is TRBV7-2, the J call TRBJ2-5, with D possibly TRBD1 on 6 matching bases. Germline V gives CDR1 SGHTA, CDR2 FQGNSA. The CDR3 covers 14 residues. The germline V and J ends were trimmed by 5 bases and 5 bases, with 15 bases remaining between them. CDR3 in DNA: TGTGCCAGCAGCCCTCAATGGGGGCGGGAGACCCAGTACTTC. Protein sequence: CASSPQWGRETQYF.

The chain combines TRBV29-1 with TRBJ1-2; TRBD1 aligns across 9 bases. Germline V gene lookup returns CDR1 SQVTM and CDR2 ANQGSEA. This CDR3 spans 14 amino acids. Unmatched junction bases numbered 10, after V lost 7 bases and J lost 4 bases. CDR3 protein: CSAKPTGGSYGYTF. The CDR3 nucleotides are TGCAGCGCCAAGCCGACAGGGGGGAGCTATGGCTACACCTTC.

V gene TRBV29-1 combines with J gene TRBJ2-3; 12 bases align to TRBD1. The V segment lost 0 bases and the J segment 2 bases; nucleotides outside the gene matches: 3. CDR1 and CDR2 (germline): SQVTM, ANQGSEA. The CDR3 has 16 residues. CDR3 sequence reads: CSVEDWGQGATDTQYF. CDR3 nucleotide sequence: TGCAGCGTTGAAGATTGGGGACAGGGGGCCACAGATACGCAGTATTTT.

This rearrangement joins TRBV5-8 to TRBJ1-2, with TRBD1 matching over 8 bases. CDR3 length equals 14 residues. After removal of 4 bases from V and 1 base from J, the junction contained 3 bases not matched to a gene. Germline loops: CDR1 SGHTS, CDR2 YDEGEE. The CDR3 protein is CASSRDRNNYGYTF. In DNA, the CDR3 is TGTGCCAGCAGCAGGGACAGGAATAACTATGGCTACACCTTC.

The chain uses TRBV29-1 and TRBJ2-7, with a weak D call TRBD1 (7 bases). This CDR3 comprises 14 residues. Germline V gene sequence: CDR1 SQVTM, CDR2 ANQGSEA. V was clipped by 4 bases and J by 5 bases, with 18 bases between them. CDR3 coding DNA: TGCAGCGTTGGGGAGACAGGGTGGACTAACGAGCAGTACTTC. Translated, it gives CSVGETGWTNEQYF.

The chain carries TRBV5-1 and TRBJ2-7; a possible D gene is TRBD2 (6 bases). The CDR3 consists of 14 residues. Germline V lookup: CDR1 SGHRS, CDR2 YFSETQ. V was clipped by 2 bases and J by 7 bases, with 16 bases between them. The CDR3 DNA sequence: TGCGCCAGCAGCTTCGGCGGGGCCTCGGGGGAGCAGTACTTC. Its translation: CASSFGGASGEQYF.

The chain carries TRBV7-2 and TRBJ2-1; D gene uncertain. V was cut by 1 base and J by 15 bases, with 10 bases left in between. Germline values: CDR1 SGHTA, CDR2 FQGNSA. This CDR3 spans 11 amino acids. DNA of the CDR3: TGTGCCAGCAGCTTAGGTGTTGTTCCGTTCTTC. Its translation is CASSLGVVPFF.